This T cell receptor beta chain was retrieved from a study of cytomegalovirus exposure and HLA in healthy donors (dated by TCRdb to 2016 to 2017). Looking at the study overall: An earlier analysis of some 620 of the donors reported around 280 Gb of sequence data and 95 million to 120 million unique TCR beta sequences obtained from around 170 million T cells. An early release that covered fewer than 800 HLA-typed donors contained around 330 gigabases of sequencing data and 85 million to 100 million unique TCR sequences. The genetic ancestry cluster associated with self-reported Caucasian donors included 81% of the roughly 400 genotyped donors. The aim of the study was to test whether cataloging public T cell receptors could identify signatures of past pathogen exposure. Using immunosequencing, the study profiled T cell repertoires from 500 to 800 subjects and related those repertoires to cytomegalovirus serostatus. Along with the approximately 650-subject first cohort, a separate validation cohort of over 90 different subjects was used. The study combined high-throughput TCR immunosequencing, statistical association of individual TCRs with disease status, and machine learning to predict cytomegalovirus infection status. A later analysis re-examined previously published TCR beta repertoires from 610 or so donors and added high-resolution HLA genotyping to investigate patterns of TCR occurrence. Rather than using new phenotypic data, the later analysis identified candidate immune exposures from TCR beta sequences and from how often those sequences occurred across donors. To decide whether each TCR beta V gene segment behaved as functional or pseudogenic, an earlier analysis of some 600 of the donors relied on high-throughput TCR beta sequencing. Donor age, sex, ethnicity and CMV serostatus were compiled alongside the repertoire data. In a later genetic analysis, genome-wide SNP genotypes for about 60% of the 666 donors were used, and that subset was treated as a discovery cohort. All discovery cohort repertoires had been generated using a single sequencing platform. Class I and class II HLA loci were covered by the typing at four-digit resolution. Typing coverage differed by locus: A, B, C, DRB1 and DQB1 were typed in about 629-640 donors, DQA1 in about 500, DPA1 in around 610, and DPB1 in roughly 450. About five DR-DQ haplotypes were treated as single units for association and clustering because of strong linkage in the cohort. Across 300 to 500 genotyped donors of the cohort, an average of about 240,000 unique TCR beta nucleotide sequences per donor were sequenced, and roughly a sixth of those sequences were non-productive.

In total, roughly 670 healthy bone marrow donors made up the cohort. All cohort members were sampled while nominally healthy, although unrecorded immune exposures were likely present. The donor tested CMV seronegative and was one of the 352 seronegative cohort members. Every donor gave a peripheral blood sample, and the peripheral blood mononuclear cells from that sample were used for TCR beta sequencing. The Qiagen DNeasy Blood Extraction Kit was used to extract genomic DNA from the blood cell samples. Study-wide conclusions, independent of this receptor: In a later analysis, TCR association rates were found to vary across HLA loci, with the most associated TCRs seen for DRB1 alleles and the fewest for HLA-C alleles. In vitro tests confirmed that a few of the cytomegalovirus-associated TCR beta chains recognize cytomegalovirus antigens. The sequencing pipeline was judged likely to have produced a cluster of highly shared sequence variants as a technical artifact. A later analysis associated some 17,000 TCR beta sequences with specific HLA alleles at a false discovery rate of 0.05. Strong co-occurrence of HLA alleles, especially DR and DQ, made assigning TCR associations to individual alleles difficult. According to a later genetic analysis, donors in an Asian-associated ancestry cluster had fewer N-insertions in productive TCRs than the approximately 630-donor mean. Most TCR sequences were observed very rarely across donors, whereas some public TCRs were present in many individuals. Because counts were too low, 15 to 20 rarely observed V segments, including chromosome 9 orphons, were excluded from the earlier analysis of around 590 of the donors. Immune exposure information for the cohort was limited to CMV serostatus. Compared with equally common non-associated chains, HLA-associated TCR beta chains in a later analysis were more clonally expanded and had lower generation probabilities. A further reported finding was that TCR beta sequences accurately predicted the HLA-A and HLA-B alleles for most subjects in the first cohort. In a later analysis, most CMV-associated TCR beta chains were found to appear HLA-restricted, with HLA associations seemingly driven largely by CMV exposure. It was suggested by the authors that the approach could potentially be generalized to other disease states and immunological phenotypes. Because some donors lacked HLA typing at each locus, the association tests relied only on the typed subset. The cohort was sequenced for TCR beta chains only, and without alpha or paired-chain data the features that could be detected were limited. A total of about 180 TCR beta chains were listed by the study as associated with cytomegalovirus. Correlated functional status among segregating V segments might be attributable to linkage disequilibrium, but an unknown experimental factor could not be ruled out. Broadly in line with IMGT annotations, most TCR beta V segments showed up in productive rearrangements about 90% or about 30% of the time in an earlier analysis of approximately 600 of the donors. In both the original and validation cohorts, the classifier was reported to diagnose cytomegalovirus status with high specificity and sensitivity. A later analysis reported that several top co-occurrence clusters appeared linked to parvovirus B19, influenza, CMV and Epstein-Barr virus. Sequencing depth was assumed to be roughly uniform across donors in the presence/absence analyses, though that assumption may not hold. An association between a missense DCLRE1C variant and V-gene and J-gene trimming of TCR beta chains was found in a later genetic analysis and replicated in an independent cohort. The 87-base-pair reads could not distinguish some IMGT-functional V segments, including TRBV6-2 and TRBV6-3, so those segments were excluded.

The library came from the immunoSEQ multiplex PCR assay. A mixture of 60 forward primers for TCR Vbeta segments and 13 reverse primers for TCR Jbeta segments was used in the multiplex PCR. A multiplex PCR assay on genomic DNA amplified the CDR3 region of rearranged TCR beta genes. The Illumina HiSeq System was used to sequence the amplified TCR beta libraries as 87-base-pair reads. The study's processing was this. In a later analysis, roughly 80 million unique TCR beta chains were counted across the 650 to 750 repertoires, and some 10 million of these chains were shared by at least two donors. To remove PCR and sequencing errors, raw reads were error-corrected and collapsed into unique sequences using a nearest-neighbor algorithm that merged closely related sequences. Alignment of CDR3 sequences to IMGT reference sequences was used to assign V, D and J gene segments. For a sequence to be retained, a match of at least six nucleotides to both a V gene segment and a J gene segment was required. Rearrangements were classified as productive when the CDR3 lacked stop codons and remained in frame with V and J, and all other rearrangements were classified as non-productive. CDR3 was defined by IMGT convention, running from the second conserved V-encoded cysteine to the conserved J-encoded phenylalanine. The earlier analysis of 587 of the donors excluded any sequence lacking an unambiguous match to a single V gene segment. In an earlier analysis of a few hundred of the donors, V segments were called functional above 56.7% productive rearrangements and were called segregating when the between-donor standard deviation exceeded 5%. To diagnose cytomegalovirus status from the catalog of TCR beta chain sequences, a statistical classification framework was built. In a later analysis, V and J genes were assigned by comparing TCR nucleotide sequences against IMGT/GENE-DB human TR gene sequences. The TCRdist pipeline was used in a later analysis to assign CDR3 sequences and most-parsimonious VDJ recombination scenarios. In a later analysis, each TCR beta chain was defined by its CDR3 amino acid sequence together with its V-gene family, and reads without a unique V-gene family were excluded. A later analysis removed 592 highly shared, low-generation-probability nucleotide sequences to deal with suspected cross-contamination and a sequencing artifact. A later analysis calculated a clonal expansion index for each public chain from normalized within-repertoire ranks of inferred template counts. In a later analysis, generation probabilities were computed with a VDJ recombination model fitted to out-of-frame rearrangements, and the resulting probabilities were checked against IGoR. In a later analysis, TCR-TCR, TCR-HLA and TCR-CMV co-occurrence was scored with hypergeometric tests, and a repertoire-size bias correction was applied to TCR pairs. False discovery rates were estimated in a later analysis by permuting HLA or CMV assignments 20 times. In a later analysis, co-occurring TCRs were grouped with DBSCAN, and TCRdist sequence similarity was added when clustering was performed within HLA-allele-positive subsets. Co-occurrence clustering excluded repertoires with fewer than 30,000 or more than 120,000 public chains, plus five with anomalous nucleotide sharing. TCRdb re-hosts the immuneACCESS table, in-frame sequences only. Its copies lack some clones; in the studies checked, an unresolved V gene accounts for under half of them, and the cause for the rest is not known. V, J and clone size reflect that table, while D and trimming were determined from the DNA. In all, the sample holds fewer than 110,000 clones, and around 65% of those were seen once. The leading ten clones occupy 2.5% to 4% of the sample.

Relative to germline, V is missing 2 bases and J is missing 2 bases, with 12 bases of the junction outside any gene match. CDR1 and CDR2 are read off the germline V gene as SQVTM and ANQGSEA. The CDR3 starts with the cysteine, ends with the phenylalanine, and has 18 residues. The entry retains the CDR3 DNA only, 54 bases that are in frame from base 1. To note about this clone: Its specific antigen is unknown. Base qualities were left out, and no much larger clone turns up one base away.

The material sequenced was PBMCs. This receptor chain uses TRBV29-1 and TRBJ2-7, with 13 middle bases fitting TRBD2. This TCR was recovered from a woman in her forties or fifties in good health and CMV-seronegative. The CDR3 protein is CSVESQGGLAGDPYEQYF. DNA sequence: TGCAGCGTTGAATCTCAGGGAGGACTAGCGGGAGATCCCTACGAGCAGTACTTC.